The present entry profiles one TCR beta chain with its context. It lacks a known antigen. Base qualities are not at hand, and no much larger clone is one base apart. Genomic DNA was isolated from the sorted cells so that the TCRbeta CDR3 region could be sequenced. The immunoSEQ Assay was used for sequencing of TCRbeta CDR3 regions. Sourced from immuneACCESS, this table was stored by TCRdb with only in-frame sequences that have V and J called. A share of the clones is absent; for the studies checked, an unresolved V gene accounts for under half, and the remainder has no known explanation. Across this sample there are 100,000 to 150,000 clones, with 93% seen only once. The ten largest clones add up to roughly 0.94% of the sample. This entry is derived from a study of OX40 agonist ivuxolimab in advanced cancers. For the study in its entirety: Ivuxolimab was a fully human IgG2 agonistic monoclonal antibody targeting the costimulatory receptor OX40 (CD134). Intravenous ivuxolimab was administered to patients every 2 weeks at six dose levels: 0.01, 0.1, 0.3, 1.5, 3 and 10 mg/kg. Of the roughly 51 dose-escalation patients, hepatocellular carcinoma was present in about 19, melanoma in around 15, renal cell carcinoma in 9 and head and neck cancer in 9. A male proportion of around 83% and a mean age of around 60 years, ranging from about 23 to 90, were recorded for the dose-escalation cohort. Prior anti-PD-1, anti-PD-L1 or anti-CTLA-4 therapy was permitted, and 40% to 50% of dose-escalation patients had received checkpoint inhibitors. Partial responses occurred in three dose-escalation patients, of whom one had hepatocellular carcinoma and two had cutaneous melanoma. The purpose of peripheral TCRbeta sequencing was to test whether ivuxolimab changed TCR sequence diversity and led to clonal T-cell expansion. The paper reports the monotherapy dose-escalation portion (N of about 47 patients) of the phase I ivuxolimab trial.

The trial excluded patients who had a history of autoimmune disease or were on systemic immunosuppression. In every dose cohort, peripheral blood was drawn for TCR sequencing at baseline, cycle 4 day 1, and cycle 7 day 1. Samples came from an open-label, multicenter, first-in-human phase I dose-escalation trial of ivuxolimab. Adults with locally advanced or metastatic head and neck squamous cell, hepatocellular, melanoma or renal cell carcinoma were enrolled in the trial. Before TCR sequencing, CD4+ T cells and CD8+ T cells were sorted from peripheral blood as separate populations. The investigation overall reported the following: At doses of 0.1 to 3.0 mg/kg, clonal expansion of both CD4+ and CD8+ blood T cells was observed from baseline to week 6. Low levels of normalized T-cell clonal expansion were also seen in some patients who did not respond. The antigen specificity of the clonally expanded peripheral T cells was not determined. In the 0.1-3.0 mg/kg groups, partial responders had among the lowest normalized peripheral clonal expansion, particularly in CD8+ T cells. After ivuxolimab, expanded clones were on average more numerous among CD8+ T cells than among CD4+ T cells.

The origin of this receptor is an adult with an advanced solid tumor such as melanoma, head and neck, liver or kidney cancer. The sequencing used CD4+ or CD8+ T cells sorted from blood, collected in a trial of the OX40 agonist ivuxolimab.

The nucleotide sequence is TGTGCCCGTGGCCTGGGGAATGAAAAACTGTTTTTT. The translation is CARGLGNEKLFF. In this chain, TRBV30 is recombined with TRBJ1-4; a confident D gene designation cannot be given. The CDR3 measures 12 amino acids from cysteine to phenylalanine. The read is trimmed to its CDR3 DNA, 36 bases read in frame from base 1. The germline V gene (reference sequence) provides CDR1 GTSNPN and CDR2 SVGIG. V and J are truncated by 8 bases and 5 bases respectively, leaving an intervening sequence of 12 bases.